Described below is a single TCR beta chain sequence and its context. V lost 3 bases, J lost 9 bases, and 6 bases stayed unmatched. The CDR3 spans 13 residues. The sample originates from a study of blood T cell repertoires in COVID-19. Libraries were prepared by immunoSEQ multiplex PCR; TCRdb keeps only in-frame clonotypes and omits some of them. The sample holds approximately 250,000 clones, roughly 80% seen once. The source material was peripheral blood. The V gene is TRBV12-3 or TRBV12-4, the J gene TRBJ1-1, with 8 bases fitting TRBD1. This clonotype originated in a woman aged 60-70 years with active or convalescent COVID-19. The CDR3 nucleotides read TGTGCCAGCAGTTTCGGGACAGGTGCGAAAGCTTTCTTT. Its translation: CASSFGTGAKAFF.